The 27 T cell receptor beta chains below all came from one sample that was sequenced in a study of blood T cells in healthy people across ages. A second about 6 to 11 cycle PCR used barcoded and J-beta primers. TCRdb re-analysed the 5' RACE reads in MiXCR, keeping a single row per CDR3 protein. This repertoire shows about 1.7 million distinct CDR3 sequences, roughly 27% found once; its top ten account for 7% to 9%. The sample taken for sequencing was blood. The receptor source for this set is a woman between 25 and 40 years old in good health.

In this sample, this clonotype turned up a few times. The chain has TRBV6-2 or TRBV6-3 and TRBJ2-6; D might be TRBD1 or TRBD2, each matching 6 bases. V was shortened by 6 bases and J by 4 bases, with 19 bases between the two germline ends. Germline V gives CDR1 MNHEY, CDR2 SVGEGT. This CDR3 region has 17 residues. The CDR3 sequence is CASSRPSRGAGANVLTF. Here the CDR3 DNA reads TGTGCCAGCAGCCGCCCCTCTAGGGGGGCCGGGGCCAACGTCCTGACTTTC.

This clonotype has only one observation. Here the CDR3 reads CSAVIAGGKDTQYF. Written as DNA, the CDR3 is TGCAGTGCTGTGATAGCGGGAGGTAAAGATACGCAGTATTTT. The V and J genes are TRBV20-1 and TRBJ2-3; TRBD2 aligns across 10 bases. With 5 bases clipped from V and 5 bases from J, the junction kept 7 bases outside the gene matches. Germline V gene lookup returns CDR1 DFQATT and CDR2 SNEGSKA (reference sequence). The CDR3 spans 14 residues.

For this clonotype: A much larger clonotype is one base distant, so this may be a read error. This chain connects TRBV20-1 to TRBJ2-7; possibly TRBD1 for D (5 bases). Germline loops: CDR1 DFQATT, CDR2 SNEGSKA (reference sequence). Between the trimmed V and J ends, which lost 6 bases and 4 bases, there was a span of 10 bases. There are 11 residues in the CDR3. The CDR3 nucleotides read TGCAGTGCCGCAGGGTCGTACGAGCAGTACTTC. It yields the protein CSAAGSYEQYF.

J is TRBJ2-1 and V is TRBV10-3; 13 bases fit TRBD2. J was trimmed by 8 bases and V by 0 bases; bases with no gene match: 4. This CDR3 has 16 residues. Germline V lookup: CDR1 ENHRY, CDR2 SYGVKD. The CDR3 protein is CAISESGTSGIDEQFF. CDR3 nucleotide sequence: TGTGCCATCAGTGAGTCGGGGACTAGCGGGATCGATGAGCAGTTCTTC.

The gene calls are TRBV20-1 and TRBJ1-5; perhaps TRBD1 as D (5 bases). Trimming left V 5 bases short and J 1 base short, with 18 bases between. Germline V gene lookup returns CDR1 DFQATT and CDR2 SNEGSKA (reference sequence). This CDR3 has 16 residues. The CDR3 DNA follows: TGCAGTGCTTCCGGGACTATTCGACCAAGCAATCAGCCCCAGCATTTT. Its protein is CSASGTIRPSNQPQHF.

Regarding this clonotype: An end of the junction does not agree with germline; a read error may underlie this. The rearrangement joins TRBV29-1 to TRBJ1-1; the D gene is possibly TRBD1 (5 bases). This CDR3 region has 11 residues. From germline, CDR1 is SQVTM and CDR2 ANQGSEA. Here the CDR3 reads CSVNEGTETFF. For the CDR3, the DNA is TGCAGCGTCAACGAGGGGACTGAAACTTTCTTT. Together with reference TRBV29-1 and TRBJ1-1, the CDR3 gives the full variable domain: SAVISQKPSRDICQRGTSLTIQCQVDSQVTMMFWYRQQPGQSLTLIATANQGSEATYESGFVIDKFPISRPNLTFSTLTVSNMSPEDSSIYLCSVNEGTETFFGQGTRLTVV.

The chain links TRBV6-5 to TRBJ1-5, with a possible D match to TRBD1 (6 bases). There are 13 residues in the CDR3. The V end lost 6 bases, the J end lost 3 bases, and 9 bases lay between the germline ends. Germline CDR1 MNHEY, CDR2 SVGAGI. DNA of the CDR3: TGTGCCAGCAGACGGACAGACAATCAGCCCCAGCATTTT. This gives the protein CASRRTDNQPQHF.

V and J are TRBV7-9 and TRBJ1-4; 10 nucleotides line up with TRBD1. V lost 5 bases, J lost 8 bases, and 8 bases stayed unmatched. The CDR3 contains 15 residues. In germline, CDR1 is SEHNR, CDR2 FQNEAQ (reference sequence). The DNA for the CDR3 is TGTGCCAGCAGCGCACCGGGACAGGGGATAGAAAAACTGTTTTTT. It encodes CASSAPGQGIEKLFF. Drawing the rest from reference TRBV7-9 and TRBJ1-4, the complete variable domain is DTGVSQNPRHKITKRGQNVTFRCDPISEHNRLYWYRQTLGQGPEFLTYFQNEAQLEKSRLLSDRFSAERPKGSFSTLEIQRTEQGDSAMYLCASSAPGQGIEKLFFGSGTQLSVL.

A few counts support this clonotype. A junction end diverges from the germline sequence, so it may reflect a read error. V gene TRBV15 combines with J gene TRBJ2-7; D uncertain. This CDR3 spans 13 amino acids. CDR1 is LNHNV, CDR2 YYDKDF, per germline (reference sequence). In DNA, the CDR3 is TGTGTCACCAGCAGAGATGCCGCCTACGAGCAGTACTTC. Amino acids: CVTSRDAAYEQYF.

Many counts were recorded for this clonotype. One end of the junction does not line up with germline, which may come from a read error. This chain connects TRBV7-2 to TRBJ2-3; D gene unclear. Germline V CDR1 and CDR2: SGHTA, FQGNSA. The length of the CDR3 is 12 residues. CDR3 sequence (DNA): TGCGCCAGCAGCCGGCCCGGGGATACGCAGTATTTT. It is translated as CASSRPGDTQYF.

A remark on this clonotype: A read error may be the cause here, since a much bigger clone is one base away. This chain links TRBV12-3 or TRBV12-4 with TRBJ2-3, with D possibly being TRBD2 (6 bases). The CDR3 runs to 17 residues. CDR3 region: CASSLTSSGLPADAQYF. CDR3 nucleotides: TGTGCCAGCAGTTTAACTAGTTCGGGACTCCCTGCAGATGCGCAGTATTTT.

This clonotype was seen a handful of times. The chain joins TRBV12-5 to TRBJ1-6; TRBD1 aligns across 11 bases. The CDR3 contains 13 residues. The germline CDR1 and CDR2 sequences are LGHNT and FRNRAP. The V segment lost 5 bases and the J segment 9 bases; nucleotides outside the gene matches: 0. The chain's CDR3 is CASGGTGGSPLHF. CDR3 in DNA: TGTGCTAGTGGTGGGACAGGGGGTTCACCCCTCCACTTT.

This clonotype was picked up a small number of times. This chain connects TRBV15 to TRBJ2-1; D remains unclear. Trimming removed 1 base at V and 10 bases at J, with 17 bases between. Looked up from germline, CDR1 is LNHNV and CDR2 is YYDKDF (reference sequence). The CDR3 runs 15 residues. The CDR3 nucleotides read TGTGCCACCAGCAGAGGGGGTCCTGCTCTGGGGGAGCAGTTCTTC. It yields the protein CATSRGGPALGEQFF.

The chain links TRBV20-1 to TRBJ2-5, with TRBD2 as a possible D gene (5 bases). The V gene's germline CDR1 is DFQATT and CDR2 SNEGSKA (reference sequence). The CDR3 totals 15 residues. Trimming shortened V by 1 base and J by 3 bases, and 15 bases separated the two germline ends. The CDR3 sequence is CSARVREWVEETQYF. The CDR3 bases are TGCAGTGCTAGAGTGAGGGAGTGGGTTGAAGAGACCCAGTACTTC.

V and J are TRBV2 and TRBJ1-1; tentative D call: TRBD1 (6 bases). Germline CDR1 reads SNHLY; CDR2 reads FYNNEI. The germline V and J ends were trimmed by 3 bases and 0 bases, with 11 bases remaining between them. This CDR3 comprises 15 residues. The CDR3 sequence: CASSDNRGLNTEAFF. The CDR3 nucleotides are TGTGCCAGCAGTGATAATAGGGGGTTGAACACTGAAGCTTTCTTT.

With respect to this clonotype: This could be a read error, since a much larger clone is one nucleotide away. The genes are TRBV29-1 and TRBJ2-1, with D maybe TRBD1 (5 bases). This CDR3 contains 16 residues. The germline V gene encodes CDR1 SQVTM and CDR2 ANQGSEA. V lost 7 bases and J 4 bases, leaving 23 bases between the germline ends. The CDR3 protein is CSAPTRQREAYNEQFF. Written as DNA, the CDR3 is TGCAGCGCTCCAACTCGACAGAGAGAGGCTTACAATGAGCAGTTCTTC.

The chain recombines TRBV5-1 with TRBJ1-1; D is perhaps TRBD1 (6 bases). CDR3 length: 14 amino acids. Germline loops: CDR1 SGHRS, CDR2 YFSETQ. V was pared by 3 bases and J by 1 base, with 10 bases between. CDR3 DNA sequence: TGCGCCAGCAGCTCAAAGACAGGGAACACTGAAGCTTTCTTT. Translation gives CASSSKTGNTEAFF.

The DNA for the CDR3 is TGTGCCAGCTCACCACGGGAGGGGGCGAGGGATCAGCCCCAGCATTTT. It encodes CASSPREGARDQPQHF. The gene calls are TRBV18 and TRBJ1-5; 7 nucleotides align to TRBD1. The germline V gene encodes CDR1 KGHSH and CDR2 LQKENI. Trimming removed 1 base from V and 5 bases from J; junction bases left unmatched: 8. The CDR3 totals 16 residues.

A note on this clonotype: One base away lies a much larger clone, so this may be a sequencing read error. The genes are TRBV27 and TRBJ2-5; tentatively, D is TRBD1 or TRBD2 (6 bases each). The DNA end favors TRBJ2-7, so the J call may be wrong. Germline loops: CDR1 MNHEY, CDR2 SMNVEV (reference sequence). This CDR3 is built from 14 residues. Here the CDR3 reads CASSWGAGGYEQYF. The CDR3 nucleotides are TGTGCCAGCAGTTGGGGGGCAGGTGGCTACGAGCAGTACTTC.

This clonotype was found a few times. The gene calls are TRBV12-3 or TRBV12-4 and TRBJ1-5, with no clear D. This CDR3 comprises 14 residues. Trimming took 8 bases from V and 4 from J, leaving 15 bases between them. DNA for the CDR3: TGTGCCAGCTCAGAGAACTCGAGGAATCAGCCCCAGCATTTT. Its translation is CASSENSRNQPQHF.

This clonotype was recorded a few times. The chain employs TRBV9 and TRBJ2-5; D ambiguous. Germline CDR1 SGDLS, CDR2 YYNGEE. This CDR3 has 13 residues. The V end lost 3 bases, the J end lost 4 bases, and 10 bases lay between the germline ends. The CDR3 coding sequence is TGTGCCAGCAGCGGAGACTTGGCAGAGACCCAGTACTTC. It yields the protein CASSGDLAETQYF.

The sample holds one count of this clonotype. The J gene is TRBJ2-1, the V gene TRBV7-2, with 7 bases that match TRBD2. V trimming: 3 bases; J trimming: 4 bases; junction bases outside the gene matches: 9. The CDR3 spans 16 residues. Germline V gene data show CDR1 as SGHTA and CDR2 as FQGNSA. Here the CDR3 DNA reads TGTGCCAGCAGCTTCCACCCCGGGACTATATACAATGAGCAGTTCTTC. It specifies CASSFHPGTIYNEQFF.

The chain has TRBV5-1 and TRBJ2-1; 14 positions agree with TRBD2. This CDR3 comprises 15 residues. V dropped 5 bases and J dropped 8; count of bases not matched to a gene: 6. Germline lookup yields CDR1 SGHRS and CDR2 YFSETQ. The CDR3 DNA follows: TGCGCCAGCAGATTCGGACTAGCGGGAGGCGATGAGCAGTTCTTC. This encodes CASRFGLAGGDEQFF. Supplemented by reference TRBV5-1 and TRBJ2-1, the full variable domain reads KAGVTQTPRYLIKTRGQQVTLSCSPISGHRSVSWYQQTPGQGLQFLFEYFSETQRNKGNFPGRFSGRQFSNSRSEMNVSTLELGDSALYLCASRFGLAGGDEQFFGPGTRLTVL.

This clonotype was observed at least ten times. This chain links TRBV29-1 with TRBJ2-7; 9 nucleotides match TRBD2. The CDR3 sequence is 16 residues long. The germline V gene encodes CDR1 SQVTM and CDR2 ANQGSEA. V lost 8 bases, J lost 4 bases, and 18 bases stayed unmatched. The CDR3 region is CSLGVFQREAGYEQYF. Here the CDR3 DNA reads TGCAGCCTTGGGGTCTTTCAGCGGGAGGCGGGATACGAGCAGTACTTC.

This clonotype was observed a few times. CDR3 DNA: TGTGCCAGCAGTGCGGGGGGGCGGAGGAACTATGGCTACACCTTC. It translates to CASSAGGRRNYGYTF. The chain links TRBV28 to TRBJ1-2, with D maybe TRBD1 (6 bases). The CDR3 spans 15 residues. V was pared by 5 bases and J by 2 bases, with 15 bases between. CDR1 is MDHEN, CDR2 SYDVKM, per germline.

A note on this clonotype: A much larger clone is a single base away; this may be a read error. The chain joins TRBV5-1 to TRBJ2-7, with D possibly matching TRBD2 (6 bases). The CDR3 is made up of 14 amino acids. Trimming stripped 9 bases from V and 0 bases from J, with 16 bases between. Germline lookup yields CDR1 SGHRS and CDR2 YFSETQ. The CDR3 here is CATKPWGDSYEQYF. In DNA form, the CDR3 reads TGCGCCACCAAACCGTGGGGGGACTCCTACGAGCAGTACTTC.

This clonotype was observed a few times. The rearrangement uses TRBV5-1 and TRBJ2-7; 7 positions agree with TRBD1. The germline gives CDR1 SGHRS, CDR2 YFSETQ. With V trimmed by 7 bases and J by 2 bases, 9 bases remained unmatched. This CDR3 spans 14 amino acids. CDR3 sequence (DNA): TGCGCCAGCGCGAAAGGGGGCAGTACCTACGAGCAGTACTTC. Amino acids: CASAKGGSTYEQYF.